Described below is a single T cell receptor beta chain sequence and its context. The sample holds a few counts of this clone. It has no known antigen specificity. No base quality values were provided; no much bigger clone lies one nucleotide off. At one collaborating source in Seattle, patients were enrolled during active infection and were followed longitudinally through the course of disease. The collaborating institutions used their own protocols to collect whole blood in K2EDTA tubes. Collaborator samples were shipped for TCRbeta analysis as frozen whole blood, isolated PBMCs, or DNA extracted from either sample type. This sample was taken from a study of blood T cell repertoires in COVID-19 (dated by TCRdb to about 2020). Study-level background: Samples from collaborators originated in the United States, Italy and Spain and spanned both the acute and convalescent phases of COVID-19. Sample metadata almost always included a de-identified subject ID, COVID-19 status, age in years and sex. The samples were drawn from the first 160 participants of the ongoing ImmuneRACE study and from more than 1,000 subjects provided by 6 global collaborators. The dataset comprised deeply sampled blood TCRbeta repertoires from subjects exposed to, actively infected with, or recovered from COVID-19. The prospective study material was composed of cDNA or gDNA derived from T cells, B-cell-depleted T cells, or PBMCs. The repertoires were released in a freely available public database intended as a resource for research on the immune response to SARS-CoV-2. Where available, HLA class I and class II types were taken from metadata supplied by the sample provider and were not determined by assay-based typing. The study at large found these results: How much clinical and demographic metadata was included differed by source and by participant, and the metadata was provided uncurated.

Taken from cysteine to phenylalanine, the CDR3 has 17 residues. CDR3 DNA is the only sequence kept; it has 51 bases, read in frame from the first base. Via the germline V gene, CDR1 is SGHVS and CDR2 FQNEAQ. After removal of 1 base from V and 4 bases from J, the junction retains 7 bases not matched to a gene. TCRbeta CDR3 regions were amplified from genomic DNA by means of the immunoSEQ Assay, a bias-controlled multiplex PCR. The paper's data handling went like this. The number of nucleated cells in each sample was estimated by amplification of reference gene primers within the assay. To quantify the absolute abundance of each unique TCRbeta CDR3 rearrangement, sequence reads were collapsed and filtered. For each sample, productive Simpson clonality was calculated as the square root of Simpson's diversity index across productive rearrangements. This is the immuneACCESS table as TCRdb keeps it, with only in-frame sequences that have V and J called. A part of the clones is gone; compared with another copy, unresolved V genes explain less than half, and the rest is unexplained. D and trimming were read from the DNA, whereas the V and J calls and clone size are those reported in that table. This sample has about 300,000 clones in its table, and approximately 89% of those were observed once. The ten largest clones take up less than 2% of the sample.

This receptor was obtained from a woman aged 25 to 39 with COVID-19, enrolled during active disease. This sequence uses TRBV7-8 and TRBJ2-2, and 9 junctional nucleotides match TRBD2. The material sequenced was peripheral blood. The nucleotides are TGTGCCAGCAGCTTAGTGGCGGGGGGGCCGATCACCGGGGAGCTGTTTTTT. Its amino acids are CASSLVAGGPITGELFF.